These 28 T cell receptor beta chains originate from one sample sequenced in a study of T cells in narcolepsy (dated by TCRdb to the late 2010s). The library was built by means of the immunoSEQ multiplex PCR assay. The table comes from immuneACCESS by way of TCRdb, which keeps in-frame sequences with V and J called. Part of the clones is missing from these tables; in studies checked, under half for an unresolved V gene and the rest for unknown reasons. In this sample the table shows roughly 30,000 clones, roughly 80% of which occur a single time. The ten largest account for 3.8% of the sample. The sample consisted of memory (CD45RA-) CD4+ T cells from blood. The sample's cell subset or site label is to be understood as: memory T cells sorted ex vivo from peripheral blood. Every receptor here comes from a human donor in good health.

The V call is TRBV30, the J call TRBJ1-2; 9 nucleotides agree with TRBD1. Unmatched junction bases numbered 5, after V lost 2 bases and J lost 4 bases. Germline CDR1 and CDR2: GTSNPN and SVGIG (reference sequence). The CDR3 has 14 amino acids. Here the CDR3 DNA reads TGTGCCTGGAGTAAGGACAGGGGTAGCTATGGCTACACCTTC. Residues: CAWSKDRGSYGYTF. Using reference TRBV30 and TRBJ1-2 for the parts outside the CDR3, the full variable domain is SQTIHQWPATLVQPVGSPLSLECTVEGTSNPNLYWYRQAAGRGLQLLFYSVGIGQISSEVPQNLSASRPQDRQFILSSKKLLLSDSGFYLCAWSKDRGSYGYTFGSGTRLTVV.

The chain has TRBV19 and TRBJ2-1, with TRBD2 matching over 8 bases. The CDR3 has 15 amino acids. Germline V gene lookup returns CDR1 LNHDA and CDR2 SQIVND (reference sequence). The junction had 4 bases not matched to a gene; V was cut back by 3 bases and J by 3 bases. The CDR3 region is CASSILLADYNEQFF. The DNA for the CDR3 is TGTGCCAGTAGTATTCTACTAGCGGACTACAATGAGCAGTTCTTC.

This chain uses TRBV27 with TRBJ2-5, with D hard to call. The J call may be mistaken, given a closer DNA end match to TRBJ2-7. The germline CDR1 and CDR2 sequences are MNHEY and SMNVEV (reference sequence). CDR3 length: 15 amino acids. Written as DNA, the CDR3 is TGTGCCAGCAGTTTATCATCCAGGTTAGTCTACGAGCAGTACTTC. Translating it yields CASSLSSRLVYEQYF.

This clone came up a few times. V is TRBV5-1 and J is TRBJ2-3; TRBD2 matches 7 bases. The CDR3 runs to 15 residues. The V segment lost 0 bases and the J segment 4 bases; nucleotides outside the gene matches: 5. Germline lookup yields CDR1 SGHRS and CDR2 YFSETQ. CDR3 in DNA: TGCGCCAGCAGCTTGGGGGGCCGGGGGGCAGATACGCAGTATTTT. It translates to CASSLGGRGADTQYF.

This clone was seen only once. The chain carries TRBV29-1 and TRBJ2-4; 8 bases map to TRBD1. This CDR3 comprises 15 residues. The trim removed 4 bases at V and 1 base at J, leaving 6 bases unmatched. Germline V lookup: CDR1 SQVTM, CDR2 ANQGSEA. As DNA, the CDR3 is TGCAGCGTTGCTCGGCAGGGGGCGGCCAAAAACATTCAGTACTTC. This gives the protein CSVARQGAAKNIQYF. The whole variable domain, filled in from reference TRBV29-1 and TRBJ2-4, reads SAVISQKPSRDICQRGTSLTIQCQVDSQVTMMFWYRQQPGQSLTLIATANQGSEATYESGFVIDKFPISRPNLTFSTLTVSNMSPEDSSIYLCSVARQGAAKNIQYFGAGTRLSVL.

The chain joins TRBV11-2 to TRBJ1-1, with TRBD1 matching 8 bases. This CDR3 is 17 amino acids long. V was pared by 5 bases and J by 1 base, with 12 bases of the junction left unmatched. Germline V gene data show CDR1 as SGHAT and CDR2 as FQNNGV. CDR3 region: CASSRGQVRLRNTEAFF. For the CDR3, the DNA is TGTGCCAGCAGCCGGGGACAGGTCCGATTACGGAACACTGAAGCTTTCTTT.

The chain joins TRBV7-6 to TRBJ2-3; D tentatively fits TRBD1 or TRBD2 (5 bases each). The length of the CDR3 is 14 residues. V lost 5 bases and J 4 bases, leaving 13 bases between the germline ends. CDR1 and CDR2 (germline): SGHVS, FNYEAQ. The chain's CDR3 is CASSEEGTADTQYF. In DNA, the CDR3 is TGTGCCAGCAGCGAAGAGGGGACCGCAGATACGCAGTATTTT.

This chain connects TRBV4-1 to TRBJ2-3, with a possible D match to TRBD2 (5 bases). Trimming shortened V by 2 bases and J by 4 bases, and 7 bases separated the two germline ends. CDR3 size: 13 residues. The germline V gene encodes CDR1 MGHRA and CDR2 YSYEKL. In DNA, the CDR3 is TGCGCCAGCAGCCAACGGGATCCAGATACGCAGTATTTT. Translated, it gives CASSQRDPDTQYF.

V gene TRBV10-2 combines with J gene TRBJ1-5, with 11 bases fitting TRBD1. The CDR3 runs to 15 residues. Germline CDR1 WSHSY, CDR2 SAAADI. J was trimmed by 5 bases and V by 8 bases; bases with no gene match: 8. The CDR3 DNA reads as TGCGCCAGCTCCTGGACAGGGGGCGCCGATCAGCCCCAGCATTTT. Translation: CASSWTGGADQPQHF.

In its sample, this clone was seen once. The DNA for the CDR3 is TGCACCAGCAGCCAAGATTCCCGGGGGGGATATAATTCACCCCTCCACTTT. Encoded protein: CTSSQDSRGGYNSPLHF. This chain uses TRBV1 with TRBJ1-6. TRBV1 is recorded as a pseudogene. The CDR3 has 17 residues.

The genes are TRBV28 and TRBJ1-2; D ambiguous. CDR1 and CDR2 from the germline V gene are MDHEN and SYDVKM. V was shortened by 6 bases and J by 0 bases, with 8 bases between the two germline ends. The CDR3 extends over 13 amino acids. CDR3: CASSSGTNYGYTF. The CDR3 DNA follows: TGTGCCAGCAGCTCCGGGACTAACTATGGCTACACCTTC.

The chain couples TRBV5-1 to TRBJ1-3, with D maybe TRBD1 (5 bases). Germline V gene data show CDR1 as SGHRS and CDR2 as YFSETQ. The length of the CDR3 is 16 residues. V shed 2 bases and J shed 3 bases, with 15 bases lying between them. CDR3 in amino acids: CASSLEGNTFGNTIYF. The CDR3 region has the DNA TGCGCCAGCAGCTTAGAGGGGAATACCTTTGGAAACACCATATATTTT.

CDR3 DNA: TGTGCCAGCAGCATTAGGGGGAACCAGCCCCAGCATTTT. Its protein product is CASSIRGNQPQHF. The V and J genes are TRBV7-2 and TRBJ1-5; D perhaps matches TRBD1 (6 bases). The CDR3 has 13 residues. Per the germline V gene, CDR1 is SGHTA and CDR2 is FQGNSA. Trimming shortened V by 5 bases and J by 7 bases, and 12 bases separated the two germline ends. The full variable domain, rest sourced from reference TRBV7-2 and TRBJ1-5, is GAGVSQSPSNKVTEKGKDVELRCDPISGHTALYWYRQSLGQGLEFLIYFQGNSAPDKSGLPSDRFSAERTGGSVSTLTIQRTQQEDSAVYLCASSIRGNQPQHFGDGTRLSIL.

The chain has TRBV10-2 and TRBJ1-5; D gene ambiguous. Germline loops: CDR1 WSHSY, CDR2 SAAADI. The V gene lost 8 bases and the J gene lost 0 bases, with 8 bases spanning the gap. CDR3 length equals 13 residues. The DNA of the CDR3 is TGCGCCAGCCGGGCCGATAGCAATCAGCCCCAGCATTTT. Translating it yields CASRADSNQPQHF.

This chain connects TRBV5-5 to TRBJ2-1; D is possibly TRBD1 or TRBD2 (5 bases each). This CDR3 is built from 15 residues. V was cut by 0 bases and J by 5 bases, with 12 bases left in between. Germline-derived CDR1 and CDR2 are SGHKS and YYEKEE (reference sequence). The CDR3 bases are TGTGCCAGCAGCTTGGGGCTGGGGGAAAACAATGAGCAGTTCTTC. Residues: CASSLGLGENNEQFF.

The chain carries TRBV6-5 and TRBJ2-4; D remains ambiguous. The CDR3 runs 13 residues. The germline gives CDR1 MNHEY, CDR2 SVGAGI. Deletions cut 6 bases from V and 0 bases from J, with 6 bases between. The CDR3 spells CASSDLAKNIQYF. Written as DNA, the CDR3 is TGTGCCAGCAGCGATCTAGCCAAAAACATTCAGTACTTC.

V gene TRBV6-1 combines with J gene TRBJ1-1; perhaps TRBD1 as D (5 bases). The CDR3 is made up of 14 amino acids. The V end was cut by 7 bases, the J end by 1 base, with 13 bases between. In germline, CDR1 is MNHNS, CDR2 SASEGT. The CDR3 is CASMMGPANTEAFF. The CDR3 nucleotides are TGTGCCAGCATGATGGGACCGGCGAACACTGAAGCTTTCTTT.

The V gene is TRBV5-1, the J gene TRBJ1-2; 9 bases are a match to TRBD1. After removal of 3 bases from V and 6 bases from J, the junction contained 9 bases not matched to a gene. This CDR3 is built from 15 residues. Germline V gives CDR1 SGHRS, CDR2 YFSETQ. The CDR3 spells CASSWGQGAGHGYTF. The CDR3 nucleotides are TGCGCCAGCAGCTGGGGACAGGGCGCGGGACATGGCTACACCTTC.

V usage is TRBV27 and J usage is TRBJ2-7; D unclear. This CDR3 has 14 amino acids. The V end was cut by 7 bases, the J end by 3 bases, with 16 bases between. The germline CDR1 and CDR2 sequences are MNHEY and SMNVEV (reference sequence). CDR3 residues: CASMRADTDYEQYF. CDR3 sequence (DNA): TGTGCCAGCATGCGAGCAGACACGGACTACGAGCAGTACTTC.

The J gene is TRBJ2-3, the V gene TRBV5-1; D remains ambiguous. Germline loops: CDR1 SGHRS, CDR2 YFSETQ. V lost 4 bases to trimming and J lost 0 bases, with 12 bases between them. This CDR3 has 15 amino acids. The CDR3 bases are TGCGCCAGCAGCCCGCCGCAAGTGAGCACAGATACGCAGTATTTT. This translates into CASSPPQVSTDTQYF. The entire variable domain, with the rest obtained from reference TRBV5-1 and TRBJ2-3, is as follows: KAGVTQTPRYLIKTRGQQVTLSCSPISGHRSVSWYQQTPGQGLQFLFEYFSETQRNKGNFPGRFSGRQFSNSRSEMNVSTLELGDSALYLCASSPPQVSTDTQYFGPGTRLTVL.

The V call is TRBV14, the J call TRBJ2-3, with 7 bases identical to TRBD2. CDR3 length: 14 residues. Germline CDR1 and CDR2: SGHDN and FVKESK. The junction had 3 bases not matched to a gene; V was cut back by 3 bases and J by 3 bases. CDR3 sequence: CASSHREATDTQYF. In DNA, the CDR3 is TGTGCCAGCAGCCATCGGGAGGCGACAGATACGCAGTATTTT.

This clone was found a few times. This chain links TRBV7-2 with TRBJ1-2; perhaps TRBD1 as D (5 bases). The CDR3 is made up of 14 amino acids. The germline CDR1 and CDR2 sequences are SGHTA and FQGNSA. With 5 bases removed from V and 5 bases from J, the gap between germline ends came to 15 bases. The CDR3 loop reads CASSPRGGAYGYTF. The CDR3 DNA follows: TGTGCCAGCAGCCCGCGAGGCGGGGCTTATGGCTACACCTTC.

The rearrangement uses TRBV5-4 and TRBJ2-7; 9 nucleotides agree with TRBD1. Looked up from germline, CDR1 is SGHNT and CDR2 is YYREEE (reference sequence). CDR3 size: 14 residues. Trimming removed 4 bases from V and 5 bases from J; junction bases left unmatched: 7. The CDR3 region has the DNA TGTGCCAGCAGCGCGGACAGGGGAGGCAACGAGCAGTACTTC. Translation: CASSADRGGNEQYF.

The V gene is TRBV6-1, the J gene TRBJ2-2; a weak D match, TRBD1 (5 bases). The CDR3 is made up of 15 amino acids. In germline, CDR1 is MNHNS, CDR2 SASEGT. Trimming took 2 bases from V and 1 from J, leaving 8 bases between them. In DNA form, the CDR3 reads TGTGCCAGCAGTGAACGAAGGGGGAACACCGGGGAGCTGTTTTTT. Protein: CASSERRGNTGELFF.

The gene calls are TRBV5-1 and TRBJ2-1; no clear D gene. The CDR3 totals 14 residues. Germline CDR1 and CDR2: SGHRS and YFSETQ. V lost 0 bases, J lost 8 bases, and 12 bases lay in between. CDR3 nucleotides: TGCGCCAGCAGCTTGGCGATTGGGATATATGAGCAGTTCTTC. This sequence encodes CASSLAIGIYEQFF.

The chain combines TRBV6-1 with TRBJ1-5; D uncertain. Trimming cost V 3 bases and J 4 bases, with 1 base left between them. Germline CDR1 and CDR2: MNHNS and SASEGT. There are 11 residues in the CDR3. Here the CDR3 DNA reads TGTGCCAGCAGTGAGAATCAGCCCCAGCATTTT. Amino acids: CASSENQPQHF.

The J gene is TRBJ2-7, the V gene TRBV19; possibly TRBD1 for D (5 bases). This CDR3 comprises 15 residues. Trimming removed 7 bases from V and 4 bases from J, with 20 bases in between. Germline CDR1 is LNHDA and CDR2 is SQIVND (reference sequence). This chain's CDR3 is CASTPGLARTYEQYF. The CDR3 DNA sequence: TGTGCCAGTACCCCAGGGTTGGCGAGAACTTACGAGCAGTACTTC. The whole variable domain, filled in from reference TRBV19 and TRBJ2-7, reads DGGITQSPKYLFRKEGQNVTLSCEQNLNHDAMYWYRQDPGQGLRLIYYSQIVNDFQKGDIAEGYSVSREKKESFPLTVTSAQKNPTAFYLCASTPGLARTYEQYFGPGTRLTVT.

The chain employs TRBV2 and TRBJ2-2; perhaps TRBD2 as D (5 bases). The germline gives CDR1 SNHLY, CDR2 FYNNEI. The length of the CDR3 is 14 residues. V lost 8 bases and J lost 0, with 10 bases in between. CDR3 residues: CASEKEANTGELFF. Here the CDR3 DNA reads TGTGCCAGCGAGAAGGAGGCGAACACCGGGGAGCTGTTTTTT. The whole variable domain, remainder taken from reference TRBV2 and TRBJ2-2, is EPEVTQTPSHQVTQMGQEVILRCVPISNHLYFYWYRQILGQKVEFLVSFYNNEISEKSEIFDDQFSVERPDGSNFTLKIRSTKLEDSAMYFCASEKEANTGELFFGEGSRLTVL.